A single sample gave rise to the 18 T cell receptor beta chains below, sequenced in a study of spatial heterogeneity in lung cancer. Documented time point: blood at routine non-recurrence follow-up after resection. From the 5' RACE reads, TCRdb called clonotypes with MiXCR, one entry per CDR3 protein. The data hold fewer than 45,000 distinct CDR3 sequences, with about 10% observed a single time. Sequencing used PBMCs, obtained at follow-up. All receptors derive from a female donor with early-stage non-small cell lung cancer.

This clonotype is medium-sized within its sample. The chain links TRBV18 to TRBJ2-7; possible D gene TRBD2, 5 bases. The length of the CDR3 is 14 residues. Germline V gene lookup returns CDR1 KGHSH and CDR2 LQKENI. V lost 3 bases, J lost 0 bases, and 9 bases lay in between. CDR3 nucleotide sequence: TGTGCCAGCTCACCCGGACTTGTCTCCTACGAGCAGTACTTC. Its translation is CASSPGLVSYEQYF.

This clonotype was observed a few times. The chain has TRBV12-3 or TRBV12-4 and TRBJ2-1; D not resolved. The CDR3 contains 14 residues. V was clipped by 9 bases and J by 3 bases, with 15 bases between them. The CDR3 loop reads CARSLTQIYNEQFF. Here the CDR3 DNA reads TGTGCCAGGAGCCTAACCCAGATCTACAATGAGCAGTTCTTC.

The table lists this clonotype with many counts. This chain links TRBV4-1 with TRBJ2-7, with D perhaps matching TRBD1 (6 bases). The CDR3 consists of 17 residues. Germline CDR1 and CDR2: MGHRA and YSYEKL. The ends were cut back, 0 bases at V and 5 bases at J, with 20 bases in the middle. The CDR3 reads CASSQDSWAGVVNEQYF. The DNA of the CDR3 is TGCGCCAGCAGCCAAGATAGTTGGGCAGGGGTCGTCAACGAGCAGTACTTC.

The V and J genes are TRBV20-1 and TRBJ1-3; 7 nucleotides match TRBD1. The germline V gene has CDR1 DFQATT and CDR2 SNEGSKA (reference sequence). The J segment lost 4 bases and the V segment lost 2 bases, leaving 8 bases of the junction unmatched. The CDR3 is 15 residues long. CDR3 in DNA: TGCAGTGCTAGACCTGGGACAGAGCGAGGAAACACCATATATTTT. Encoded protein: CSARPGTERGNTIYF.

The CDR3 is CSVHLDTQYF. CDR3 DNA sequence: TGCAGTGTACACTTGGATACGCAGTATTTT. The chain links TRBV20-1 to TRBJ2-3, with unresolved D. CDR1 is DFQATT and CDR2 is SNEGSKA in the germline V gene (reference sequence). The V end was cut by 7 bases, the J end by 6 bases, with 8 bases between. CDR3 size: 10 residues.

The chain employs TRBV10-2 and TRBJ1-2, with D perhaps TRBD1 (5 bases). V lost 8 bases and J lost 5, with 15 bases in between. Germline V lookup: CDR1 WSHSY, CDR2 SAAADI. The CDR3 extends over 13 amino acids. CDR3 in DNA: TGCGCCAGCGGGCAGGGAGATCTTTATGGCTACACCTTC. Encoded protein: CASGQGDLYGYTF.

The chain uses TRBV20-1 and TRBJ2-7; TRBD2 is a possible D gene (6 bases). Germline-derived CDR1 and CDR2 are DFQATT and SNEGSKA (reference sequence). The CDR3 runs 16 residues. V was pared by 2 bases and J by 2 bases, with 19 bases between. In nucleotides, the CDR3 is TGCAGTGCTAGATCCCCCGAACTAGCAGGGACCTACGAGCAGTACTTC. Translated, it gives CSARSPELAGTYEQYF.

This clonotype was counted only a few times. This rearrangement joins TRBV5-1 to TRBJ2-6, with D tentatively TRBD1 or TRBD2 (5 bases each). Trimming cost V 2 bases and J 4 bases, with 19 bases left between them. Germline V gene data show CDR1 as SGHRS and CDR2 as YFSETQ. CDR3 length: 18 residues. DNA for the CDR3: TGCGCCAGCAGCTTATCGTGGGGGAGACTCATCGGGGCCAACGTCCTGACTTTC. Translating it yields CASSLSWGRLIGANVLTF.

This clonotype was seen more than once but under ten times. The chain links TRBV20-1 to TRBJ2-7; 8 bases align to TRBD2. CDR1 is DFQATT, CDR2 SNEGSKA, per germline (reference sequence). The length of the CDR3 is 15 residues. V lost 2 bases and J lost 0; bases outside the gene matches: 6. CDR3 bases: TGCAGTGCTAGATCAGAGCGGGGGATCTCCTACGAGCAGTACTTC. Translated, it gives CSARSERGISYEQYF.

The chain employs TRBV12-3 or TRBV12-4 and TRBJ2-3, with 11 bases identical to TRBD2. The CDR3 extends over 17 amino acids. With V trimmed by 1 base and J by 2 bases, 5 bases remained unmatched. The CDR3 DNA reads TGTGCCAGCAGTTTAGGGCTAGCGGGGGGCGCCACAGATACGCAGTATTTT. Its translation is CASSLGLAGGATDTQYF.

This sequence joins TRBV7-9 and TRBJ2-1; 10 nucleotides align to TRBD1. The ends lost 4 bases at V and 7 bases at J; junction bases unmatched: 10. Germline V gene lookup returns CDR1 SEHNR and CDR2 FQNEAQ (reference sequence). The CDR3 consists of 16 residues. CDR3 sequence (DNA): TGTGCCAGCAGCTACGAGACAGGGGGCGGATTAAATGAGCAGTTCTTC. Amino acid sequence: CASSYETGGGLNEQFF.

This clonotype was picked up a small number of times. The chain is built from TRBV28 and TRBJ2-7; D gene ambiguous. V was pared by 4 bases and J by 1 base, with 17 bases between. The CDR3 runs to 16 residues. CDR1 is MDHEN and CDR2 is SYDVKM in the germline V gene. In nucleotides, the CDR3 is TGTGCCAGCAGTTGGCCTCTGACGGAGAAATCCTACGAGCAGTACTTC. Translated: CASSWPLTEKSYEQYF.

This clonotype has a handful of counts. The CDR3 DNA sequence: TGCGCCAGCAGCCTAGATCTGGGGGGGGCTCCCTACGAGCAGTACTTC. It encodes CASSLDLGGAPYEQYF. This rearrangement joins TRBV5-1 to TRBJ2-7; perhaps TRBD2 as D (7 bases). This CDR3 is 16 amino acids long. Trimming took off 4 bases at V and 2 bases at J, with 19 bases between the two ends. CDR1 and CDR2 from the germline V gene are SGHRS and YFSETQ.

Ten or more counts support this clonotype. V is TRBV20-1 and J is TRBJ2-5, with TRBD2 matching 10 bases. The CDR3 loop spans 13 amino acids. Unmatched junction bases numbered 7, after V lost 6 bases and J lost 6 bases. CDR1 is DFQATT and CDR2 is SNEGSKA in the germline V gene (reference sequence). The CDR3, as DNA: TGCAGTGCAGTGGGGACTAGCGAGAAGACCCAGTACTTC. This translates into CSAVGTSEKTQYF.

This clonotype was observed many times. The rearrangement links TRBV30 to TRBJ1-2; D is unclear. The V gene's germline CDR1 is GTSNPN and CDR2 SVGIG (reference sequence). CDR3 length equals 12 residues. Trimming removed 5 bases at V and 7 bases at J, with 14 bases between. This CDR3 is CAWVGVTLGYTF. The CDR3 DNA reads as TGTGCCTGGGTCGGAGTGACCCTTGGCTACACCTTC.

A few counts support this clonotype. The genes are TRBV29-1 and TRBJ1-1, with TRBD1 identical over 7 bases. J was trimmed by 0 bases and V by 6 bases; bases with no gene match: 1. CDR3 size: 12 residues. The germline gives CDR1 SQVTM, CDR2 ANQGSEA. Here the CDR3 reads CSVTGMNTEAFF. Written as DNA, the CDR3 is TGCAGCGTGACAGGGATGAACACTGAAGCTTTCTTT. The full variable domain, with the rest looked up from reference TRBV29-1 and TRBJ1-1, is SAVISQKPSRDICQRGTSLTIQCQVDSQVTMMFWYRQQPGQSLTLIATANQGSEATYESGFVIDKFPISRPNLTFSTLTVSNMSPEDSSIYLCSVTGMNTEAFFGQGTRLTVV.

The rearrangement joins TRBV10-3 to TRBJ2-2; TRBD2 matches 12 bases. The CDR3 runs to 17 residues. Germline V gene data show CDR1 as ENHRY and CDR2 as SYGVKD. Trimming took 6 bases from V and 2 from J; bases not matched to a gene: 7. The DNA of the CDR3 is TGTGCCATCAGGAGTACTAGCGGGGGGATTAACACCGGGGAGCTGTTTTTT. Translated, it gives CAIRSTSGGINTGELFF.

This clonotype was recorded at least ten times. The V and J genes are TRBV15 and TRBJ2-1; 11 nucleotides align to TRBD2. Germline trimming cut 0 bases from V and 2 bases from J; bases unmatched to any gene: 3. CDR3 size: 17 residues. Germline V gene data show CDR1 as LNHNV and CDR2 as YYDKDF (reference sequence). CDR3 loop: CATSRELAGDTYNEQFF. CDR3 sequence (DNA): TGTGCCACCAGCAGAGAACTAGCGGGGGACACCTACAATGAGCAGTTCTTC.